The 7 T cell receptor beta chains below come from one sample, sequenced in a study of beta chain features in type 1 diabetes. Investigators reverse transcribed all isolated RNA, so they sequenced expressed TCRB transcripts. Measured with immunoSEQ multiplex PCR; TCRdb has only the in-frame clones, and not every one. The sample consists of more than 300,000 clones, roughly 12% of them appearing once. Material for sequencing was naive CD4+ T cells from blood. The receptors come from a man younger than 35 in good health.

The chain couples TRBV7-8 to TRBJ2-7; D unclear. Trimming cost V 5 bases and J 5 bases, with 7 bases left between them. The CDR3 extends over 11 amino acids. Germline V gene sequence: CDR1 SGHVS, CDR2 FQNEAQ. This CDR3 reads CASSLRDEQYF. The CDR3 nucleotides read TGTGCCAGCAGCCTACGGGACGAGCAGTACTTC.

There are a few counts of this clone. The rearrangement uses TRBV18 and TRBJ1-6; TRBD1 might be the D (5 bases). Germline V gives CDR1 KGHSH, CDR2 LQKENI. This CDR3 has 14 amino acids. V shed 6 bases and J shed 8 bases, with 14 bases lying between them. The CDR3 is CASSPDSGDSPLHF. CDR3 bases: TGTGCCAGCTCCCCAGACTCGGGGGATTCACCCCTCCACTTT.

The chain links TRBV7-2 to TRBJ1-2; no definite D call. The CDR3 length is 14 residues. V dropped 8 bases and J dropped 8 bases, with 21 bases sitting between them. The V gene's germline CDR1 is SGHTA and CDR2 FQGNSA. The DNA of the CDR3 is TGTGCCAGCGGAGTATCGGGGTTTCACAGCGGCTACACCTTC. Encoded protein: CASGVSGFHSGYTF.

In its sample, this clone was seen a few times. CDR3 nucleotide sequence: TGCAGCGGTGGACACCGGAACACTGAAGCTTTCTTT. This gives the protein CSGGHRNTEAFF. The V call is TRBV29-1, the J call TRBJ1-1; tentative D call: TRBD1 (5 bases). The CDR3 spans 12 residues. Germline CDR1 and CDR2: SQVTM and ANQGSEA. The V and J ends lost 7 bases and 1 base respectively, with 10 bases between them.

This clone showed up just a few times. The chain recombines TRBV7-2 with TRBJ2-7; D is uncertain. V lost 2 bases to trimming and J lost 0 bases, with 5 bases between them. This CDR3 contains 13 residues. Germline loops: CDR1 SGHTA, CDR2 FQGNSA. The CDR3 sequence is CASSLQVSYEQYF. For the CDR3, the DNA is TGTGCCAGCAGCTTACAGGTCTCCTACGAGCAGTACTTC.

This clone was seen more than once but under ten times. This rearrangement joins TRBV18 to TRBJ1-1; TRBD1 is a possible D gene (5 bases). V was pared by 3 bases and J by 0 bases, with 8 bases between. Germline V gene lookup returns CDR1 KGHSH and CDR2 LQKENI. This CDR3 is 14 amino acids long. DNA for the CDR3: TGTGCCAGCTCACCCGGGGGACTGAACACTGAAGCTTTCTTT. Protein sequence: CASSPGGLNTEAFF.

This clone was found a few times. The chain links TRBV29-1 to TRBJ1-2; 7 nucleotides match TRBD1. Per germline, CDR1 SQVTM and CDR2 ANQGSEA. The CDR3 has 12 residues. V was clipped by 7 bases and J by 7 bases; unmatched bases: 9. The CDR3 coding sequence is TGCAGCGGGGACAGACAGACGGGTGGCTACACCTTC. As protein: CSGDRQTGGYTF.